This note documents a single T cell receptor beta chain sequence. The sample belongs to a study of cytomegalovirus exposure and HLA in healthy donors. The V segment lost 10 bases and the J segment 2 bases; nucleotides outside the gene matches: 14. The CDR3 sequence is 15 residues long. Germline assignment: CDR1 MNHEY and CDR2 SMNVEV (reference sequence). PCR was performed using 60 Vbeta and 13 Jbeta primers. TCRdb keeps only in-frame clones here, not all; method: immunoSEQ multiplex PCR. The repertoire holds 100,000 to 150,000 clones, with over 80% as singletons. This rearrangement joins TRBV27 to TRBJ2-7; 7 nucleotides align to TRBD1. The sequence was obtained from a young man in good health and CMV-seropositive. The specimen sequenced was PBMCs. The CDR3 sequence is CATARALDRAYEQYF. The CDR3 DNA reads TGTGCCACCGCCCGGGCCCTCGACAGGGCCTACGAGCAGTACTTC.